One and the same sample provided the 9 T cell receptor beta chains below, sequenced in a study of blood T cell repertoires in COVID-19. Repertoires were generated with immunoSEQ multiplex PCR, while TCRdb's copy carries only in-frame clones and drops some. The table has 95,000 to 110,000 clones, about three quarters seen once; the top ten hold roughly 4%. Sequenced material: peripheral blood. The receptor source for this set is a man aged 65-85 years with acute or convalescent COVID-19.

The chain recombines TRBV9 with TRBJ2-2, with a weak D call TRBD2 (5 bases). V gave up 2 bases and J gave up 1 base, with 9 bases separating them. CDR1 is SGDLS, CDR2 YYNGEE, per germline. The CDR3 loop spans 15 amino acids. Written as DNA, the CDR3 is TGTGCCAGCAGCGTTGGAGGTCTGAACACCGGGGAGCTGTTTTTT. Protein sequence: CASSVGGLNTGELFF.

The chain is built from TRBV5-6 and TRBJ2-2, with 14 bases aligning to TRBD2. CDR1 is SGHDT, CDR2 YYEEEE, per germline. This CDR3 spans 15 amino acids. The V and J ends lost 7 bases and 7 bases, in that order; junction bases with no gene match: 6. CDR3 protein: CASLGTSGGYGELFF. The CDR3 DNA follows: TGTGCCAGCTTGGGGACTAGCGGGGGTTACGGGGAGCTGTTTTTT.

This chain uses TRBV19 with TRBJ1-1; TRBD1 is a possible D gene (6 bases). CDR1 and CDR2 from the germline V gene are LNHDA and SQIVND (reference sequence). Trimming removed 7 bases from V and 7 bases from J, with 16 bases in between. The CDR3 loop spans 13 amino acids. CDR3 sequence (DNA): TGTGCCAGTATCTGGGACACGATGGGTGAAGCTTTCTTT. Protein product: CASIWDTMGEAFF.

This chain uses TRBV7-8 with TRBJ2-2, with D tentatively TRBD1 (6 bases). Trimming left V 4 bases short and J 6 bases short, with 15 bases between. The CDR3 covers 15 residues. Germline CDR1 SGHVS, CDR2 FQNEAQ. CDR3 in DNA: TGTGCCAGCAGCTCAACTCTCACAGGGCCCGGGGAGCTGTTTTTT. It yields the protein CASSSTLTGPGELFF. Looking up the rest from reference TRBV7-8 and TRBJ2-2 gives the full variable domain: GAGVSQSPRYKVAKRGQDVALRCDPISGHVSLFWYQQALGQGPEFLTYFQNEAQLDKSGLPSDRFFAERPEGSVSTLKIQRTQQEDSAVYLCASSSTLTGPGELFFGEGSRLTVL.

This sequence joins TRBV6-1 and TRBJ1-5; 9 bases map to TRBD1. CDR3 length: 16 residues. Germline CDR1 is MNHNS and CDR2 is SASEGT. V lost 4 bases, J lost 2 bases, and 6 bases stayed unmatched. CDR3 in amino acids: CASSALQGAGNQPQHF. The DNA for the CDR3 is TGTGCCAGCAGTGCATTACAGGGGGCCGGCAATCAGCCCCAGCATTTT.

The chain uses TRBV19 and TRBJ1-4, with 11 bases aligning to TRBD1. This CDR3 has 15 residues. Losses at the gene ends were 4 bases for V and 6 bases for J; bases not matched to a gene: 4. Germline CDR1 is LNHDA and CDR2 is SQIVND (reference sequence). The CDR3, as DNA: TGTGCCAGTAGTAGACCGGGACAGGGGGATGAAAAACTGTTTTTT. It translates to CASSRPGQGDEKLFF.

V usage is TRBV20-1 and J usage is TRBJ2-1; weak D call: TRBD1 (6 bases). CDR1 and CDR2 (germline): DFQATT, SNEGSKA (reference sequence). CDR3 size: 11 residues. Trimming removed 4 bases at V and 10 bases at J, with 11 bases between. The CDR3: CSAKLRGEQFF. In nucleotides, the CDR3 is TGCAGTGCTAAGCTTAGGGGGGAGCAGTTCTTC.

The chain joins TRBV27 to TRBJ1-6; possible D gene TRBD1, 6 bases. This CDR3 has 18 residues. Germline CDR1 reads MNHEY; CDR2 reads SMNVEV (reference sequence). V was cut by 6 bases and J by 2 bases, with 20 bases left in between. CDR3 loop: CASRGEPGVRTYNSPLHF. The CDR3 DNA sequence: TGTGCCAGCAGGGGAGAACCAGGGGTAAGGACCTATAATTCACCCCTCCACTTT.

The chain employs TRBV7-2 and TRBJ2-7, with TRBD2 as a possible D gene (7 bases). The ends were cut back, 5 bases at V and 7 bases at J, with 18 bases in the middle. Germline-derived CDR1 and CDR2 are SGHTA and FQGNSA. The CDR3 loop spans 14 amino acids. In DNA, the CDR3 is TGTGCCAGCAGCCCCTCGGGGGGCTCAGGAGAGCAGTACTTC. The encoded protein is CASSPSGGSGEQYF.